This entry describes one T cell receptor (beta chain). The data were obtained in a study of blood T cell repertoires in COVID-19. On the study more broadly: The cDNA or gDNA used as material had been derived from T cells, B-cell-depleted T cells, or PBMCs.

Assay used: immunoSEQ multiplex PCR; TCRdb lists only in-frame clones, some missing. The sample includes approximately 38,000 clones, 70% to 85% of them seen just once. The sequenced material came from peripheral blood. The sequence was obtained from a human donor with acute or convalescent COVID-19. The donor label of this sample is uncertain.

The CDR3, as DNA: TGCGCCAGCAGCGGACAGGTGAACTATGGCTACACCTTC. It is translated as CASSGQVNYGYTF. The gene calls are TRBV5-1 and TRBJ1-2, with 7 bases lining up with TRBD1. After removal of 4 bases from V and 2 bases from J, the junction contained 2 bases not matched to a gene. Germline loops: CDR1 SGHRS, CDR2 YFSETQ. The CDR3 has 13 amino acids.